These 31 T cell receptor beta chains were all obtained from the same sample, sequenced in a study of PD-1 blockade in classical Hodgkin lymphoma. Produced via immunoSEQ multiplex PCR; TCRdb's table is partial and in-frame only. Seen here are about 18,000 clones, roughly 89% observed once, and the top ten hold under 15%. Each patient's relapse followed autologous stem cell transplantation, and brentuximab vedotin exposure varied. The source was peripheral blood mononuclear cells (PBMCs), collected before the second cycle of nivolumab. The receptors shown here come from a human donor with classical Hodgkin lymphoma.

The J gene is TRBJ2-2, the V gene TRBV5-1, with D hard to call. The CDR3 sequence is 12 residues long. V shed 0 bases and J shed 10 bases, with 7 bases lying between them. In germline, CDR1 is SGHRS, CDR2 YFSETQ. CDR3 DNA sequence: TGCGCCAGCAGCTTGGTCAACGAGGAGCTGTTTTTT. Translation gives CASSLVNEELFF.

A single count supports this clone. The chain couples TRBV7-9 to TRBJ1-6; TRBD1 agrees at 8 bases. CDR1 is SEHNR and CDR2 is FQNEAQ in the germline V gene (reference sequence). This CDR3 has 15 residues. J was trimmed by 7 bases and V by 0 bases; bases with no gene match: 2. DNA for the CDR3: TGTGCCAGCAGCTTAGCGGGACAGGCCAATTCACCCCTCCACTTT. Its protein is CASSLAGQANSPLHF. The full variable domain, in which reference TRBV7-9 and TRBJ1-6 provide the parts outside the CDR3, is DTGVSQNPRHKITKRGQNVTFRCDPISEHNRLYWYRQTLGQGPEFLTYFQNEAQLEKSRLLSDRFSAERPKGSFSTLEIQRTEQGDSAMYLCASSLAGQANSPLHFGNGTRLTVT.

The V gene is TRBV6-1, the J gene TRBJ1-6, with unresolved D. CDR3 length: 14 residues. Trimming left V 0 bases short and J 7 bases short, with 7 bases between. Germline values: CDR1 MNHNS, CDR2 SASEGT. Here the CDR3 DNA reads TGTGCCAGCAGTGAAGCTTTGGGGAATTCACCCCTCCACTTT. This sequence encodes CASSEALGNSPLHF.

The chain joins TRBV9 to TRBJ1-1; a weak D match, TRBD1 (5 bases). CDR3 size: 15 residues. Trimming took 2 bases from V and 4 from J, leaving 15 bases between them. The germline V gene has CDR1 SGDLS and CDR2 YYNGEE. CDR3 amino acids: CASSVRGDRGTEAFF. For the CDR3, the DNA is TGTGCCAGCAGCGTGAGGGGCGATCGGGGCACTGAAGCTTTCTTT.

The chain joins TRBV4-1 to TRBJ1-3; 8 bases are shared with TRBD1. The CDR3 has 16 amino acids. The V gene end was trimmed by 5 bases and the J gene end by 4 bases; junction bases not matched to a gene: 10. The germline gives CDR1 MGHRA, CDR2 YSYEKL. The CDR3 coding sequence is TGCGCCAGCAGCGGAAGCCGATGGGACAGGGGAAACACCATATATTTT. This translates into CASSGSRWDRGNTIYF.

This clone has more than one count but fewer than ten. The chain joins TRBV19 to TRBJ2-2, with TRBD1 matching 7 bases. With 4 bases clipped from V and 2 bases from J, the junction kept 1 base outside the gene matches. Per the germline V gene, CDR1 is LNHDA and CDR2 is SQIVND (reference sequence). The CDR3 has 14 residues. DNA for the CDR3: TGTGCCAGTAGTAGACAGGGAAACACCGGGGAGCTGTTTTTT. Translated, it gives CASSRQGNTGELFF.

The V call is TRBV6-1, the J call TRBJ2-2, with a possible D match to TRBD1 (5 bases). Trimming took 11 bases from V and 1 from J, leaving 17 bases between them. The CDR3 is 15 amino acids. Germline CDR1 is MNHNS and CDR2 is SASEGT. The CDR3 region has the DNA TGTGCCTCCTCAGGGCAGAAATTGAACACCGGGGAGCTGTTTTTT. Residues: CASSGQKLNTGELFF.

V usage is TRBV12-5 and J usage is TRBJ1-2; D not resolved. The CDR3 spans 12 residues. The germline gives CDR1 LGHNT, CDR2 FRNRAP. V was pared by 6 bases and J by 8 bases, with 13 bases between. CDR3 in amino acids: CASGRLTGGYTF. DNA for the CDR3: TGTGCTAGTGGCCGACTCACGGGGGGCTACACCTTC.

This chain connects TRBV9 to TRBJ2-3; TRBD2 aligns across 7 bases. J was trimmed by 1 base and V by 0 bases; bases with no gene match: 2. Germline V gene data show CDR1 as SGDLS and CDR2 as YYNGEE. CDR3 length equals 15 residues. CDR3 loop: CASSVGAGGTDTQYF. CDR3 DNA sequence: TGTGCCAGCAGCGTAGGGGCGGGGGGCACAGATACGCAGTATTTT.

The J gene is TRBJ2-2, the V gene TRBV30; D uncertain. Germline CDR1 reads GTSNPN; CDR2 reads SVGIG (reference sequence). Trimming cost V 2 bases and J 1 base, with 14 bases left between them. The CDR3 spans 16 residues. The CDR3 sequence is CAWSRRGFLNTGELFF. In DNA form, the CDR3 reads TGTGCCTGGAGTAGGAGAGGCTTTCTGAACACCGGGGAGCTGTTTTTT.

The chain uses TRBV5-1 and TRBJ1-2; D is undetermined. The CDR3 loop spans 14 amino acids. CDR1 and CDR2 from the germline V gene are SGHRS and YFSETQ. Trimming stripped 0 bases from V and 2 bases from J, with 8 bases between. The CDR3 region is CASSLDAANYGYTF. The CDR3 region has the DNA TGCGCCAGCAGCTTGGACGCAGCGAACTATGGCTACACCTTC.

The sample holds a few counts of this clone. This chain links TRBV7-3 with TRBJ2-1, with 9 positions matching TRBD1. The junction had 1 base not matched to a gene; V was cut back by 4 bases and J by 0 bases. Germline-derived CDR1 and CDR2 are SGHTA and FQGTGA. This CDR3 has 15 residues. The CDR3 DNA reads as TGTGCCAGCAGCTCGACAGGGGGCTCCTACAATGAGCAGTTCTTC. Residues: CASSSTGGSYNEQFF.

The gene calls are TRBV7-2 and TRBJ2-7; D unresolved. CDR3 size: 11 residues. Trimming cost V 2 bases and J 5 bases, with 4 bases left between them. Germline values: CDR1 SGHTA, CDR2 FQGNSA. The CDR3 DNA reads TGTGCCAGCAGCTTAAGCCACGAGCAGTACTTC. Translating it yields CASSLSHEQYF.

This clone has a handful of counts. This sequence joins TRBV5-1 and TRBJ1-1, with a weak D call TRBD1 (5 bases). V was cut by 3 bases and J by 1 base, with 13 bases left in between. The CDR3 length is 15 residues. Germline V lookup: CDR1 SGHRS, CDR2 YFSETQ. The CDR3 reads CASSWGGQGNTEAFF. The CDR3 DNA is TGCGCCAGCAGCTGGGGAGGGCAGGGGAACACTGAAGCTTTCTTT.

The V call is TRBV5-1, the J call TRBJ1-1; no reliable D call. The CDR3 extends over 14 amino acids. The germline V and J ends were trimmed by 1 base and 1 base, with 8 bases remaining between them. Germline V gene data show CDR1 as SGHRS and CDR2 as YFSETQ. The DNA for the CDR3 is TGCGCCAGCAGCTTGTCGCAGACGAACACTGAAGCTTTCTTT. This encodes CASSLSQTNTEAFF.

The chain joins TRBV5-1 to TRBJ2-3; D call uncertain. Trimming left V 0 bases short and J 0 bases short, with 5 bases between. This CDR3 spans 14 amino acids. Germline loops: CDR1 SGHRS, CDR2 YFSETQ. CDR3 sequence (DNA): TGCGCCAGCAGCTTGGGATCTAGCACAGATACGCAGTATTTT. It specifies CASSLGSSTDTQYF.

This clone was observed a handful of times. The V call is TRBV4-3, the J call TRBJ2-1; 8 nucleotides agree with TRBD2. From germline, CDR1 is LGHNA and CDR2 YSLEER. The CDR3 extends over 15 amino acids. The junction had 3 bases not matched to a gene; V was cut back by 1 base and J by 4 bases. CDR3 loop: CASSQAGGRYNEQFF. As DNA, the CDR3 is TGCGCCAGCAGCCAAGCGGGGGGGCGATACAATGAGCAGTTCTTC.

The J gene is TRBJ2-3, the V gene TRBV5-1, with 10 bases lining up with TRBD2. Germline trimming cut 2 bases from V and 0 bases from J; bases unmatched to any gene: 3. CDR3 length equals 16 residues. CDR1 and CDR2 (germline): SGHRS, YFSETQ. The CDR3 here is CASSLGLAASTDTQYF. CDR3 DNA: TGCGCCAGCAGCTTAGGACTAGCGGCTAGCACAGATACGCAGTATTTT.

This clone was detected only once. V gene TRBV5-1 combines with J gene TRBJ2-5; 8 bases line up with TRBD2. Germline values: CDR1 SGHRS, CDR2 YFSETQ. This CDR3 has 15 amino acids. J was trimmed by 3 bases and V by 5 bases; bases with no gene match: 9. The DNA of the CDR3 is TGCGCCAGCAGGCCTACTCCCGGGGGGGAAGAGACCCAGTACTTC. Its translation: CASRPTPGGEETQYF.

The rearrangement uses TRBV6-5 and TRBJ1-1, with unresolved D. Per germline, CDR1 MNHEY and CDR2 SVGAGI. There are 15 residues in the CDR3. The V end lost 2 bases, the J end lost 4 bases, and 14 bases lay between the germline ends. CDR3 nucleotides: TGTGCCAGCAGTTACCTCTCCGTCAGCAGCACTGAAGCTTTCTTT. Its translation is CASSYLSVSSTEAFF.

The table lists this clone with a few counts. The V gene is TRBV11-2, the J gene TRBJ1-2; no clear D. This CDR3 is 13 amino acids long. From germline, CDR1 is SGHAT and CDR2 FQNNGV. Trimming cost V 0 bases and J 10 bases, with 12 bases left between them. The CDR3 sequence: CASSLEGLLSYTF. In DNA, the CDR3 is TGTGCCAGCAGCTTAGAAGGGTTGCTCTCCTACACCTTC.

The chain links TRBV7-9 to TRBJ1-1; D remains ambiguous. The length of the CDR3 is 13 residues. The germline gives CDR1 SEHNR, CDR2 FQNEAQ (reference sequence). The V gene lost 2 bases and the J gene lost 2 bases, with 6 bases spanning the gap. The CDR3 DNA follows: TGTGCCAGCAGCTTACTGGTAAACACTGAAGCTTTCTTT. Translated: CASSLLVNTEAFF.

The chain links TRBV7-2 to TRBJ2-3; D possibly corresponds to TRBD1 (6 bases). Germline V gene sequence: CDR1 SGHTA, CDR2 FQGNSA. V was cut by 5 bases and J by 1 base, with 10 bases left in between. The CDR3 has 14 residues. This CDR3 is CASSLGHRTDTQYF. The CDR3 DNA is TGTGCCAGCAGCCTGGGACACCGCACAGATACGCAGTATTTT.

The chain carries TRBV5-1 and TRBJ1-3; maybe TRBD1 (6 bases). CDR1 and CDR2 from the germline V gene are SGHRS and YFSETQ. This CDR3 spans 15 amino acids. The V and J ends lost 1 base and 4 bases respectively, with 12 bases between them. This CDR3 reads CASSLMQGLGNTIYF. The DNA of the CDR3 is TGCGCCAGCAGCTTGATGCAGGGGTTGGGAAACACCATATATTTT.

The V and J genes are TRBV5-6 and TRBJ2-3; D not certain. Trimming left V 2 bases short and J 6 bases short, with 13 bases between. This CDR3 spans 14 amino acids. The V gene's germline CDR1 is SGHDT and CDR2 YYEEEE. CDR3 loop: CASSFVFRGDTQYF. CDR3 DNA sequence: TGTGCCAGCAGCTTTGTTTTTCGTGGGGATACGCAGTATTTT.

The chain joins TRBV2 to TRBJ1-6; the match to TRBD1 covers 10 bases. The V segment lost 3 bases and the J segment 5 bases; nucleotides outside the gene matches: 7. Germline V gene lookup returns CDR1 SNHLY and CDR2 FYNNEI. This CDR3 is built from 17 residues. This chain's CDR3 is CASSEERTGGDNSPLHF. The CDR3 DNA reads as TGTGCCAGCAGTGAGGAGCGGACAGGGGGAGATAATTCACCCCTCCACTTT.

A few counts support this clone. The V call is TRBV7-8, the J call TRBJ2-7; 12 bases align to TRBD1. V lost 5 bases and J lost 11; bases outside the gene matches: 13. Germline V gene sequence: CDR1 SGHVS, CDR2 FQNEAQ. The CDR3 sequence is 15 residues long. This chain's CDR3 is CASSTSPGTGGWEYF. The CDR3 nucleotides are TGTGCCAGCAGCACGAGTCCCGGGACAGGGGGCTGGGAGTACTTC.

The J gene is TRBJ2-3, the V gene TRBV5-1; D not certain. Deletions cut 0 bases from V and 6 bases from J, with 8 bases between. The germline V gene has CDR1 SGHRS and CDR2 YFSETQ. This CDR3 is 13 amino acids long. DNA of the CDR3: TGCGCCAGCAGCTTGGATCCCGAGGATACGCAGTATTTT. Translated: CASSLDPEDTQYF.

The chain recombines TRBV7-8 with TRBJ1-4, with a possible D match to TRBD1 (5 bases). Germline loops: CDR1 SGHVS, CDR2 FQNEAQ. V lost 1 base and J 0 bases, leaving 9 bases between the germline ends. The CDR3 contains 16 residues. The CDR3, as DNA: TGTGCCAGCAGCTTAGGACAGCTTACAACTAATGAAAAACTGTTTTTT. Its translation is CASSLGQLTTNEKLFF. The complete variable domain, with remaining parts taken from reference TRBV7-8 and TRBJ1-4, reads GAGVSQSPRYKVAKRGQDVALRCDPISGHVSLFWYQQALGQGPEFLTYFQNEAQLDKSGLPSDRFFAERPEGSVSTLKIQRTQQEDSAVYLCASSLGQLTTNEKLFFGSGTQLSVL.

The chain combines TRBV15 with TRBJ1-1; D ambiguous. V was pared by 0 bases and J by 4 bases, with 12 bases between. Germline V lookup: CDR1 LNHNV, CDR2 YYDKDF (reference sequence). CDR3 length: 15 amino acids. CDR3 DNA sequence: TGTGCCACCAGCAGAGATATTACCATGTCCACTGAAGCTTTCTTT. The encoded protein is CATSRDITMSTEAFF.

V gene TRBV5-1 combines with J gene TRBJ1-3; D is ambiguous. V was cut by 2 bases and J by 0 bases, with 9 bases left in between. The length of the CDR3 is 15 residues. Germline values: CDR1 SGHRS, CDR2 YFSETQ. The CDR3: CASSFMPYSGNTIYF. The DNA of the CDR3 is TGCGCCAGCAGCTTTATGCCGTACTCTGGAAACACCATATATTTT.